These 14 T cell receptor beta chains were sequenced from one sample in a study of blood T cells in healthy people across ages (dated by TCRdb to between 2014 and 2017). The library was generated by 5' RACE. The run used an Illumina HiSeq 2500. A second PCR of roughly 7 to 11 cycles was performed with a sample-barcoded 5' primer and a J-beta primer mix. In TCRdb, the public reads were trimmed at Q25 with fastp and aligned with MiXCR, with productive beta chains retained. Entries that share a CDR3 protein sequence are merged under the most common genes and DNA. The sample data list about a million distinct CDR3 sequences, and around two fifths of these were observed just once. The ten most abundant clones make up around 12% of the sample. Sequenced material: blood. The source is a man aged 18 to 29 in good health.

This clonotype was observed once. V gene TRBV29-1 combines with J gene TRBJ2-1, with D unresolved. The V gene's germline CDR1 is SQVTM and CDR2 ANQGSEA. V lost 7 bases, J lost 4 bases, and 14 bases lay in between. The length of the CDR3 is 13 residues. The CDR3 is CSAPGTLYNEQFF. As DNA, the CDR3 is TGCAGCGCTCCGGGCACCTTATACAATGAGCAGTTCTTC.

V gene TRBV4-1 combines with J gene TRBJ1-1; tentatively, D is TRBD1 (5 bases). There are 20 residues in the CDR3. V lost 3 bases, J lost 1 base, and 27 bases lay in between. Germline values: CDR1 MGHRA, CDR2 YSYEKL. CDR3 region: CASSHPPGQGTLGWNTEAFF. CDR3 sequence (DNA): TGCGCCAGCAGCCACCCCCCAGGGCAGGGAACTTTGGGGTGGAACACTGAAGCTTTCTTT.

The J gene is TRBJ2-1, the V gene TRBV11-2, with D possibly called TRBD1 or TRBD2 (6 bases each). The CDR3 runs 14 residues. Germline-derived CDR1 and CDR2 are SGHAT and FQNNGV. Trimming stripped 5 bases from V and 13 bases from J, with 21 bases between. The CDR3 is CASSQNTGAGDQFF. CDR3 bases: TGTGCCAGCAGCCAGAATACGGGGGCGGGTGATCAGTTCTTC. Variable domain in full (rest from reference TRBV11-2 and TRBJ2-1): EAGVAQSPRYKIIEKRQSVAFWCNPISGHATLYWYQQILGQGPKLLIQFQNNGVVDDSQLPKDRFSAERLKGVDSTLKIQPAKLEDSAVYLCASSQNTGAGDQFFGPGTRLTVL.

This clonotype was detected only once. This chain uses TRBV7-9 with TRBJ1-2; D ambiguous. The CDR3 is made up of 14 amino acids. Germline CDR1 and CDR2: SEHNR and FQNEAQ (reference sequence). V was clipped by 5 bases and J by 6 bases, with 16 bases between them. CDR3 residues: CASSPVWAENGYTF. CDR3 coding DNA: TGTGCCAGCAGCCCAGTCTGGGCCGAAAATGGCTACACCTTC.

This clonotype was observed at least ten times. The rearrangement joins TRBV12-3 or TRBV12-4 to TRBJ1-5; perhaps TRBD1 as D (5 bases). The CDR3 extends over 12 amino acids. The germline V and J ends were trimmed by 6 bases and 2 bases, with 5 bases remaining between them. The CDR3 DNA reads as TGTGCCAGCAGACAGGGCAATCAGCCCCAGCATTTT. It yields the protein CASRQGNQPQHF.

This chain connects TRBV20-1 to TRBJ1-1, with 8 bases identical to TRBD1. CDR3 length: 17 amino acids. The V gene's germline CDR1 is DFQATT and CDR2 SNEGSKA (reference sequence). V lost 5 bases and J lost 1; bases outside the gene matches: 15. The DNA for the CDR3 is TGCAGTGCTGCCCTTACCTCAGGGGGCGGCTGGAACACTGAAGCTTTCTTT. Amino acids: CSAALTSGGGWNTEAFF.

The sample holds one count of this clonotype. Just one base apart from a much larger clone, this may be a read error. This chain uses TRBV20-1 with TRBJ2-1, with TRBD1 matching 8 bases. The CDR3 is 14 amino acids. J was trimmed by 5 bases and V by 7 bases; bases with no gene match: 10. Per germline, CDR1 DFQATT and CDR2 SNEGSKA (reference sequence). Here the CDR3 DNA reads TGCAGTGTTACCGGACAGGGAGAGGACAATGAGCAGTTCTTC. Residues: CSVTGQGEDNEQFF.

This clonotype was detected a few times. The chain carries TRBV29-1 and TRBJ2-1; TRBD1 matches at 10 bases. The DNA end favors TRBJ2-7, so the J call may be wrong. In germline, CDR1 is SQVTM, CDR2 ANQGSEA. This CDR3 contains 12 residues. In DNA, the CDR3 is TGCAGGGGGACAGGGGCCTACAATGAGCAGTACTTC. Residues: CRGTGAYNEQYF.

This rearrangement joins TRBV7-2 to TRBJ2-3; the match to TRBD1 covers 7 bases. The CDR3 has 16 amino acids. Per the germline V gene, CDR1 is SGHTA and CDR2 is FQGNSA. J lost 2 bases, V lost 6 bases, and 11 bases had no gene match. DNA for the CDR3: TGTGCCAGCAGAGCCCAGGGACAGACAAACACAGATACGCAGTATTTT. It translates to CASRAQGQTNTDTQYF. Using reference TRBV7-2 and TRBJ2-3 for the parts outside the CDR3, the full variable domain is GAGVSQSPSNKVTEKGKDVELRCDPISGHTALYWYRQSLGQGLEFLIYFQGNSAPDKSGLPSDRFSAERTGGSVSTLTIQRTQQEDSAVYLCASRAQGQTNTDTQYFGPGTRLTVL.

V and J are TRBV10-3 and TRBJ1-1; D remains ambiguous. CDR1 and CDR2 from the germline V gene are ENHRY and SYGVKD. The CDR3 is made up of 13 amino acids. V lost 7 bases and J 4 bases, leaving 13 bases between the germline ends. The DNA of the CDR3 is TGTGCCATCACGGGCACAGTGGGCACTGAAGCTTTCTTT. This gives the protein CAITGTVGTEAFF.

This chain uses TRBV7-2 with TRBJ1-2, with TRBD1 identical over 9 bases. This CDR3 has 16 residues. V was clipped by 1 base and J by 5 bases; unmatched bases: 8. CDR1 SGHTA and CDR2 FQGNSA come from the germline V gene. In DNA form, the CDR3 reads TGTGCCAGCAGCTTAGGGACAGGGGCAATCGGGTATGGCTACACCTTC. This codes for CASSLGTGAIGYGYTF.

The rearrangement uses TRBV4-3 and TRBJ1-6; D not certain. This CDR3 contains 14 residues. Between the trimmed V and J ends, which lost 3 bases and 7 bases, there was a span of 10 bases. Germline V gives CDR1 LGHNA, CDR2 YSLEER. The CDR3 is CASSQWTANSPLHF. The CDR3 coding sequence is TGCGCCAGCAGCCAGTGGACGGCCAATTCACCCCTCCACTTT.

The gene calls are TRBV7-2 and TRBJ2-7; D gene unclear. Germline lookup yields CDR1 SGHTA and CDR2 FQGNSA. Trimming pared 2 bases from V and 4 bases from J, leaving 6 bases between. The length of the CDR3 is 12 residues. This CDR3 is CASSLLRYEQYF. The CDR3 DNA sequence: TGTGCCAGCAGCTTACTTCGTTACGAGCAGTACTTC.

This clonotype was counted only a few times. The chain links TRBV18 to TRBJ2-5, with 11 bases fitting TRBD2. Germline trimming cut 3 bases from V and 11 bases from J; bases unmatched to any gene: 8. Germline CDR1 reads KGHSH; CDR2 reads LQKENI. The CDR3 loop spans 14 amino acids. CDR3 sequence (DNA): TGTGCCAGCTCACCTAGCGGGGGGGCTCAAGAGCAGTACTTC. Translated: CASSPSGGAQEQYF.